The entry below describes one T cell receptor (beta chain). The data were produced by immunoSEQ multiplex PCR, yet TCRdb's version contains in-frame clones alone and is incomplete. The sample has around 240,000 clones; about 88% are singletons. This CDR3 is built from 17 residues. Germline V gene lookup returns CDR1 SGDLS and CDR2 YYNGEE. The J segment lost 0 bases and the V segment lost 3 bases, leaving 5 bases of the junction unmatched. This specimen comes from a study of blood T cell repertoires in COVID-19. The rearrangement uses TRBV9 and TRBJ1-6, with 8 bases aligning to TRBD1. Input material: peripheral blood. The clonotype comes from a man in his forties with acute or convalescent COVID-19. The CDR3 is CASSGGTGSSYNSPLHF. The CDR3 region has the DNA TGTGCCAGCAGCGGGGGGACAGGAAGCTCCTATAATTCACCCCTCCACTTT.